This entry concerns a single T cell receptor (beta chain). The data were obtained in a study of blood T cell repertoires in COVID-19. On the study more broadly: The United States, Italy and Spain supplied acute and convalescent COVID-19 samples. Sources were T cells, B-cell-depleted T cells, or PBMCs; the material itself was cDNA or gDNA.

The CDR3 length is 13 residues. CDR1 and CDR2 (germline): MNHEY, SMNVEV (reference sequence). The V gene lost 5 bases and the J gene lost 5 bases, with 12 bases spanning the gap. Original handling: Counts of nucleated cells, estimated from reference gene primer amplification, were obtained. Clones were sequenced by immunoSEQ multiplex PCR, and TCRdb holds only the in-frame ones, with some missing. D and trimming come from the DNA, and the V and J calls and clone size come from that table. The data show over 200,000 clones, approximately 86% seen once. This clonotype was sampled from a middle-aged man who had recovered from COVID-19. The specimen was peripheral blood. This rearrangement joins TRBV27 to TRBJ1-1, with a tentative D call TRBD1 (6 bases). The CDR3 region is CASSPNRVTEAFF. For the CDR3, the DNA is TGTGCCAGCAGTCCCAACAGGGTTACTGAAGCTTTCTTT.